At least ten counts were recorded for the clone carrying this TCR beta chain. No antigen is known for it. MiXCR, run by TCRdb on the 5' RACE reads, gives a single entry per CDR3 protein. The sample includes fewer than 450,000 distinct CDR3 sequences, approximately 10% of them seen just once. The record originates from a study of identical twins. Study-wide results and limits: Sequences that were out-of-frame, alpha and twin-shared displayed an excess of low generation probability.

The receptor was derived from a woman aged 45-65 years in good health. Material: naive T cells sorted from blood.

The CDR3 DNA follows: TGCAGCGTTGATCCGGATACCGGGGAGCTGTTTTTT. This gives the protein CSVDPDTGELFF. The chain employs TRBV29-1 and TRBJ2-2; D gene uncertain. The germline CDR1 and CDR2 sequences are SQVTM and ANQGSEA. With 3 bases removed from V and 5 bases from J, the gap between germline ends came to 7 bases. CDR3 length equals 12 residues.